Below, 28 T cell receptor beta chains from the same sample are listed, as sequenced in a study of identical twins' blood T cells (dated by TCRdb to 2012 to 2014). Receptors were amplified or captured by 5' RACE. The instrument given in TCRdb is Illumina Genome Analyzer IIx. TCRdb cleaned the public reads at Q25 with fastp, built clones with MiXCR and kept in-frame beta chains. Rows are unified per CDR3 protein, each entry keeping the most common DNA and genes. In all, the sample holds around 380,000 distinct CDR3 sequences, and roughly 31% of those were seen once. The ten most abundant clones make up roughly 6.1% of the sample. Source material: PBMCs. The receptors were gathered from a woman aged 18-55 years in good health.

This clonotype was seen only once. This may stem from a read error, because a much larger clone lies one nucleotide away. The rearrangement links TRBV20-1 to TRBJ1-5, with 7 bases that match TRBD1. Germline V gene data show CDR1 as DFQATT and CDR2 as SNEGSKA (reference sequence). The CDR3 spans 14 residues. CDR3 sequence: CSTSEQGRNQPQHF. The CDR3 DNA reads TGCAGTACTAGTGAACAGGGGCGCAATCAGCCCCAGCATTTT.

The DNA of the CDR3 is TGTGCCAGCAGCTACACTAGCGGGTGGAGCTCCTACAATGAGCAGTTCTTC. It yields the protein CASSYTSGWSSYNEQFF. This chain uses TRBV13 with TRBJ2-1, with TRBD2 matching 9 bases. Trimming at V came to 4 bases and at J to 0 bases, leaving 7 bases not matched to a gene. The length of the CDR3 is 17 residues. Germline CDR1 reads PRHDT; CDR2 reads FYEKMQ (reference sequence).

On this clonotype itself: Possible read error: a much larger clone is one base away. This chain joins TRBV14 and TRBJ1-4, with D unresolved. The CDR3 covers 16 residues. Germline CDR1 and CDR2: SGHDN and FVKESK. CDR3 residues: CTSSPRAAPTNEKLFF. In nucleotides, the CDR3 is TGTACCAGCAGCCCCCGGGCAGCCCCAACTAATGAAAAACTGTTTTTT.

The chain carries TRBV9 and TRBJ2-4; no reliable D call. Germline CDR1 and CDR2: SGDLS and YYNGEE. The length of the CDR3 is 19 residues. The V and J ends lost 2 bases and 0 bases respectively, with 21 bases between them. CDR3 loop: CASSVVLPSEVLAKNIQYF. CDR3 DNA: TGTGCCAGCAGCGTGGTCCTCCCAAGCGAGGTCCTAGCCAAAAACATTCAGTACTTC. Based on the CDR3 plus reference TRBV9 and TRBJ2-4, the full variable domain is DSGVTQTPKHLITATGQRVTLRCSPRSGDLSVYWYQQSLDQGLQFLIQYYNGEERAKGNILERFSAQQFPDLHSELNLSSLELGDSALYFCASSVVLPSEVLAKNIQYFGAGTRLSVL.

J is TRBJ1-6 and V is TRBV10-3, with D uncertain. The length of the CDR3 is 15 residues. Trimming removed 6 bases from V and 7 bases from J, with 16 bases in between. CDR1 is ENHRY and CDR2 is SYGVKD in the germline V gene. CDR3 sequence (DNA): TGTGCCATCAGGGCCCTATACCCCACAAATTCACCCCTCCACTTT. This codes for CAIRALYPTNSPLHF.

This clonotype appeared many times. The J gene is TRBJ1-1, the V gene TRBV5-1, with D maybe TRBD1 (5 bases). Trimming took off 3 bases at V and 0 bases at J, with 6 bases between the two ends. The germline gives CDR1 SGHRS, CDR2 YFSETQ. The CDR3 is made up of 13 amino acids. The chain's CDR3 is CASSSRVNTEAFF. The CDR3 nucleotides are TGCGCCAGCAGCTCCAGGGTGAACACTGAAGCTTTCTTT.

V is TRBV11-2 and J is TRBJ1-1, with D possibly being TRBD1 (6 bases). The CDR3 loop spans 15 amino acids. Germline loops: CDR1 SGHAT, CDR2 FQNNGV. V shed 5 bases and J shed 0 bases, with 13 bases lying between them. The CDR3 region has the DNA TGTGCCAGCAGCCCCGGGGCAGGGGTGAACACTGAAGCTTTCTTT. It encodes CASSPGAGVNTEAFF.

As concerns this clonotype: The junction departs from germline at one end; a sequencing error may be responsible. The CDR3 is CASSLVGTGRERLFF. The CDR3 nucleotides read TGTGCCAGCAGCTTAGTGGGGACAGGGCGGGAAAGACTGTTTTTT. The chain couples TRBV7-8 to TRBJ1-4; 9 bases are shared with TRBD1. The CDR3 totals 15 residues. Germline V CDR1 and CDR2: SGHVS, FQNEAQ.

The chain links TRBV7-8 to TRBJ1-1, with TRBD1 matching 7 bases. V lost 5 bases and J lost 1; bases outside the gene matches: 4. The CDR3 totals 14 residues. Germline V gene sequence: CDR1 SGHVS, CDR2 FQNEAQ. The DNA of the CDR3 is TGTGCCAGCAGCCGGTGGACAGGGAACACTGAAGCTTTCTTT. Its translation is CASSRWTGNTEAFF.

This clonotype was counted at least ten times. Relative to the germline gene, one junction end is altered; a read error may explain this. This chain joins TRBV7-9 and TRBJ1-1, with 8 bases identical to TRBD1. CDR1 and CDR2 (germline): SEHNR, FQNEAQ (reference sequence). The CDR3 runs to 14 residues. CDR3 sequence reads: CASSLGGTGTEAFF. The CDR3 region has the DNA TGTGCCAGCAGTTTAGGCGGGACAGGCACTGAAGCTTTCTTT.

J is TRBJ1-5 and V is TRBV27, with D possibly TRBD1 on 5 matching bases. V was shortened by 6 bases and J by 6 bases, with 21 bases between the two germline ends. This CDR3 has 16 amino acids. The germline V gene encodes CDR1 MNHEY and CDR2 SMNVEV (reference sequence). The CDR3 region is CASSPGTLGQGQPQHF. DNA of the CDR3: TGTGCCAGCAGCCCTGGGACTTTGGGGCAGGGTCAGCCCCAGCATTTT.

Comment on this clonotype: Being one base from a much bigger clone, this may be a read error. The V gene is TRBV28, the J gene TRBJ1-5, with D perhaps matching TRBD1 (6 bases). The CDR3 has 14 residues. Germline V gene sequence: CDR1 MDHEN, CDR2 SYDVKM. The CDR3: CASSLPGGNQSQHF. Here the CDR3 DNA reads TGTGCCAGCAGTTTGCCGGGGGGCAATCAGTCCCAGCATTTT.

The table lists this clonotype with a few counts. This chain links TRBV4-3 with TRBJ2-3; TRBD2 might be the D (6 bases). V lost 3 bases and J lost 5, with 15 bases in between. The CDR3 is 15 residues long. The V gene's germline CDR1 is LGHNA and CDR2 YSLEER. CDR3 DNA: TGCGCCAGCAGCCAGAGAGAACTAGCTGGAGATACGCAGTATTTT. Protein: CASSQRELAGDTQYF.

This chain connects TRBV11-2 to TRBJ2-1; 12 nucleotides line up with TRBD2. Germline CDR1 reads SGHAT; CDR2 reads FQNNGV. The CDR3 is 17 amino acids. V shed 4 bases, J shed 5 bases, and the junction held 9 bases outside the gene matches. The CDR3 coding sequence is TGTGCCAGCAGCTCGAGACTAGCGGGAGAGTGCCACAATGAGCAGTTCTTC. This translates into CASSSRLAGECHNEQFF.

The table lists this clonotype with many counts. This chain uses TRBV20-1 with TRBJ1-1, with a weak D call TRBD1 (6 bases). V lost 4 bases, J lost 1 base, and 7 bases lay in between. Looked up from germline, CDR1 is DFQATT and CDR2 is SNEGSKA (reference sequence). There are 12 residues in the CDR3. CDR3 nucleotide sequence: TGCAGTGCTAAACAGGGGAACACTGAAGCTTTCTTT. This translates into CSAKQGNTEAFF.

The chain recombines TRBV5-1 with TRBJ1-2, with D possibly matching TRBD1 (6 bases). Trimming shortened V by 5 bases and J by 7 bases, and 15 bases separated the two germline ends. Germline CDR1 reads SGHRS; CDR2 reads YFSETQ. This CDR3 spans 13 amino acids. CDR3 protein: CASRPDRPSGYTF. The CDR3 coding sequence is TGCGCCAGCAGACCCGACAGGCCTAGTGGCTACACCTTC.

This clonotype was counted between two and nine times. V is TRBV5-1 and J is TRBJ2-1; TRBD1 matches at 7 bases. Germline trimming cut 0 bases from V and 2 bases from J; bases unmatched to any gene: 2. In germline, CDR1 is SGHRS, CDR2 YFSETQ. The CDR3 consists of 15 residues. This CDR3 is CASSLDRGTYNEQFF. The CDR3 bases are TGCGCCAGCAGCTTGGACAGGGGAACCTACAATGAGCAGTTCTTC. Full variable domain (rest looked up from reference TRBV5-1 and TRBJ2-1): KAGVTQTPRYLIKTRGQQVTLSCSPISGHRSVSWYQQTPGQGLQFLFEYFSETQRNKGNFPGRFSGRQFSNSRSEMNVSTLELGDSALYLCASSLDRGTYNEQFFGPGTRLTVL.

This clonotype was found a few times. CDR3 nucleotides: TGTGCCATCAGTGAGCCCTATGGCTACACCTTC. Protein product: CAISEPYGYTF. The chain couples TRBV10-3 to TRBJ1-2; D is undetermined. Germline V gene lookup returns CDR1 ENHRY and CDR2 SYGVKD. V lost 2 bases and J lost 4, with 2 bases in between. The CDR3 runs to 11 residues.

The chain is built from TRBV20-1 and TRBJ1-6, with D unclear. Trimming took 3 bases from V and 16 from J, leaving 19 bases between them. This CDR3 region has 13 residues. The germline CDR1 and CDR2 sequences are DFQATT and SNEGSKA (reference sequence). CDR3 DNA sequence: TGCAGTGCTAGTCCGGGCCCCGAGGTTCCGCTCCACTTT. Encoded protein: CSASPGPEVPLHF.

This chain joins TRBV28 and TRBJ1-2, with D possibly being TRBD1 (6 bases). Per germline, CDR1 MDHEN and CDR2 SYDVKM. Trimming shortened V by 4 bases and J by 0 bases, and 18 bases separated the two germline ends. The CDR3 totals 17 residues. CDR3 coding DNA: TGTGCCAGCAGTTCTCGCCGGGGGGCAAATGCTAACTATGGCTACACCTTC. It translates to CASSSRRGANANYGYTF.

This clonotype was recorded a few times. The chain is built from TRBV10-1 and TRBJ2-3, with 9 bases that match TRBD2. J was trimmed by 3 bases and V by 3 bases; bases with no gene match: 7. The CDR3 consists of 16 residues. Germline CDR1 WNHNN, CDR2 SYGVQD (reference sequence). The CDR3 is CASSDAGGTGTDTQYF. For the CDR3, the DNA is TGCGCCAGCAGTGATGCGGGGGGGACGGGGACAGATACGCAGTATTTT.

The chain is built from TRBV5-1 and TRBJ2-2; the D is unclear. Germline values: CDR1 SGHRS, CDR2 YFSETQ. The V end was cut by 0 bases, the J end by 1 base, with 7 bases between. The CDR3 covers 15 residues. The CDR3 nucleotides read TGCGCCAGCAGCTTGGCCGCAGGGAACACCGGGGAGCTGTTTTTT. The encoded protein is CASSLAAGNTGELFF.

V usage is TRBV20-1 and J usage is TRBJ2-1; TRBD2 is a possible D gene (6 bases). CDR1 and CDR2 (germline): DFQATT, SNEGSKA (reference sequence). The CDR3 contains 14 residues. Trimming stripped 2 bases from V and 3 bases from J, with 11 bases between. Here the CDR3 reads CSARTPSDYNEQFF. In nucleotides, the CDR3 is TGCAGTGCTAGAACCCCTAGCGACTACAATGAGCAGTTCTTC.

The chain uses TRBV7-9 and TRBJ1-4; 7 nucleotides align to TRBD1. J was trimmed by 0 bases and V by 5 bases; bases with no gene match: 6. This CDR3 comprises 16 residues. Germline values: CDR1 SEHNR, CDR2 FQNEAQ (reference sequence). The CDR3 DNA reads TGTGCCAGCAGCCCGGGACAGCCTGCAACTAATGAAAAACTGTTTTTT. It codes for CASSPGQPATNEKLFF.

With regard to this clonotype: Possible read error: a much larger clone is one base away. The V call is TRBV5-6, the J call TRBJ2-1, with 11 bases aligning to TRBD2. CDR1 SGHDT and CDR2 YYEEEE come from the germline V gene. The CDR3 is 14 amino acids. The CDR3 is CAGSSGLADGRKFF. DNA of the CDR3: TGTGCCGGCAGCTCGGGACTAGCGGATGGGAGAAAGTTCTTC.

With respect to this clonotype: A much larger clone sits a single nucleotide away, making a read error possible. The V and J genes are TRBV7-9 and TRBJ1-6; D is unclear. This CDR3 region has 15 residues. Germline values: CDR1 SEHNR, CDR2 FQNEAQ (reference sequence). CDR3 amino acids: CASSEASSNNSPLHF. The CDR3 coding sequence is TGTGCCAGCAGCGAGGCGAGCTCCAATAATTCACCCCTCCACTTT.

This clonotype was counted a single time. The germline gene is not matched at one end of the junction; a read error may be the cause. The chain links TRBV6-5 to TRBJ1-4; no reliable D call. CDR1 and CDR2 (germline): MNHEY, SVGAGI. CDR3 size: 13 residues. The CDR3 bases are TGTGCCAGCAGTTACCAGACTAATGGAAAACTGTTTTTT. Amino acids: CASSYQTNGKLFF.

The J gene is TRBJ2-1, the V gene TRBV2; D is possibly TRBD2 (6 bases). The V gene lost 4 bases and the J gene lost 6 bases, with 16 bases spanning the gap. CDR1 is SNHLY and CDR2 is FYNNEI in the germline V gene. The CDR3 runs to 15 residues. The CDR3 coding sequence is TGTGCCAGCAGTGGGGCGCGGGAATACGCCAATGAGCAGTTCTTC. This sequence encodes CASSGAREYANEQFF.